Listed here are 2 T cell receptor beta chains from one sample, sequenced in a study of human T cells and chemical hapten exposure. It was from unfractionated whole blood that total RNA was extracted. Each CDR3 protein gets one entry after TCRdb re-called the 5' RACE reads with MiXCR. There are about 140,000 distinct CDR3 sequences in the sample; roughly 4% occur only once, and under 1.5% lies in the top ten. The receptors stem from a female donor in good health.

This clonotype came up many times. The gene calls are TRBV6-2 or TRBV6-3 and TRBJ1-5; TRBD1 matches at 7 bases. CDR3 length equals 15 residues. The germline V gene encodes CDR1 MNHEY and CDR2 SVGEGT. V was clipped by 1 base and J by 6 bases; unmatched bases: 6. The CDR3 sequence: CASSYYGTAAQPQHF. The CDR3 nucleotides read TGTGCCAGCAGTTACTACGGGACAGCAGCTCAGCCCCAGCATTTT.

At least ten counts were recorded for this clonotype. The chain has TRBV5-1 and TRBJ2-3; D gene unclear. V lost 0 bases to trimming and J lost 4 bases, with 6 bases between them. The germline gives CDR1 SGHRS, CDR2 YFSETQ. The CDR3 runs to 13 residues. This CDR3 is CASSLALADTQYF. The CDR3, as DNA: TGCGCCAGCAGCTTGGCCTTGGCAGATACGCAGTATTTT.